The 25 T cell receptor beta chains below were found in one sample sequenced in a study of blood T cell repertoires in COVID-19. The data were produced by immunoSEQ multiplex PCR, yet TCRdb's version contains in-frame clones alone and is incomplete. The sample comprises about 360,000 clones, 86% of which are singletons, and about 7.6% rests with the top ten. The sequenced material came from peripheral blood. These receptor sequences come from a woman aged 60-70 years with COVID-19, enrolled during active disease.

The V and J genes are TRBV15 and TRBJ2-7, with TRBD1 matching 8 bases. CDR1 LNHNV and CDR2 YYDKDF come from the germline V gene (reference sequence). This CDR3 contains 13 residues. J was trimmed by 3 bases and V by 3 bases; bases with no gene match: 1. The chain's CDR3 is CATSRDRVYEQYF. DNA of the CDR3: TGTGCCACCAGCAGGGACAGGGTCTACGAGCAGTACTTC.

V and J are TRBV9 and TRBJ2-1, with D possibly TRBD1 on 7 matching bases. The CDR3 runs 14 residues. Trimming left V 4 bases short and J 8 bases short, with 16 bases between. CDR1 SGDLS and CDR2 YYNGEE come from the germline V gene. The DNA of the CDR3 is TGTGCCAGCAGCCCCGGGCAGGGGGGTGATGAGCAGTTCTTC. Translated, it gives CASSPGQGGDEQFF. The full variable domain, completed using reference TRBV9 and TRBJ2-1, is DSGVTQTPKHLITATGQRVTLRCSPRSGDLSVYWYQQSLDQGLQFLIQYYNGEERAKGNILERFSAQQFPDLHSELNLSSLELGDSALYFCASSPGQGGDEQFFGPGTRLTVL.

The chain employs TRBV3-1 (or the pseudogene TRBV3-2) and TRBJ1-3; TRBD1 is a possible D gene (6 bases). Germline values: CDR1 LGHDT, CDR2 YNNKEL (reference sequence). The CDR3 is made up of 16 amino acids. V dropped 4 bases and J dropped 4 bases, with 17 bases sitting between them. CDR3 DNA: TGTGCCAGCAGCCGCAAACAGGGCCCCTCAGGAAACACCATATATTTT. This codes for CASSRKQGPSGNTIYF.

Written as DNA, the CDR3 is TGTGCCAGCAGTATACAGGGTACCCCTGAAAAACTGTTTTTT. Protein sequence: CASSIQGTPEKLFF. The rearrangement uses TRBV6-5 and TRBJ1-4, with a weak D call TRBD1 (6 bases). Looked up from germline, CDR1 is MNHEY and CDR2 is SVGAGI. The CDR3 is 14 residues long. V gave up 5 bases and J gave up 7 bases, with 14 bases separating them.

V and J are TRBV18 and TRBJ1-2; TRBD1 matches at 8 bases. Losses at the gene ends were 3 bases for V and 5 bases for J; bases not matched to a gene: 2. CDR1 is KGHSH, CDR2 LQKENI, per germline. The CDR3 extends over 13 amino acids. The CDR3 protein is CASSPGTGYGYTF. The CDR3 nucleotides are TGTGCCAGCTCACCGGGGACAGGATATGGCTACACCTTC.

V gene TRBV3-1 (or the pseudogene TRBV3-2) combines with J gene TRBJ2-2; D might be TRBD2 (5 bases). Trimming cost V 1 base and J 7 bases, with 13 bases left between them. Germline loops: CDR1 LGHDT, CDR2 YNNKEL (reference sequence). The CDR3 sequence is 15 residues long. CDR3 sequence reads: CASSQGTHRGGELFF. The DNA of the CDR3 is TGTGCCAGCAGCCAAGGGACTCACAGAGGCGGGGAGCTGTTTTTT.

The V call is TRBV5-1, the J call TRBJ1-2; TRBD1 agrees at 7 bases. V was pared by 0 bases and J by 3 bases, with 2 bases of the junction left unmatched. There are 14 residues in the CDR3. Germline CDR1 and CDR2: SGHRS and YFSETQ. Here the CDR3 DNA reads TGCGCCAGCAGCTTGGATGGGACAGACTATGGCTACACCTTC. Translating gives CASSLDGTDYGYTF.

The chain joins TRBV12-1 to TRBJ2-5; the listed D gene, TRBD2, was not tested against the DNA. TRBV12-1 is annotated as a pseudogene. The CDR3 consists of 12 residues. DNA of the CDR3: TGTGCCAGCAGCCCCGAGGGCGAGACCCAGTACTTC. The encoded protein is CASSPEGETQYF.

The chain recombines TRBV12-3 or TRBV12-4 with TRBJ1-2; a weak D match, TRBD1 (5 bases). V lost 6 bases to trimming and J lost 12 bases, with 20 bases between them. The CDR3 is 13 residues long. Here the CDR3 DNA reads TGTGCCAGCAGCGACAGTTCTGGGGGGAAGGACACCTTC. Translated: CASSDSSGGKDTF.

The CDR3 is CAITTGTRHTEAFF. The CDR3 region has the DNA TGTGCCATCACCACAGGGACGAGGCACACTGAAGCTTTCTTT. The chain joins TRBV10-3 to TRBJ1-1; maybe TRBD1 (6 bases). There are 14 residues in the CDR3. V was clipped by 7 bases and J by 3 bases, with 15 bases between them. Germline lookup yields CDR1 ENHRY and CDR2 SYGVKD.

This clone was recorded many times. Other DNA sequences from this sample encode an identical CDR3 as well. The V call is TRBV5-1, the J call TRBJ1-2; TRBD1 aligns across 8 bases. From germline, CDR1 is SGHRS and CDR2 YFSETQ. Trimming cost V 4 bases and J 0 bases; bases outside gene matches: 5. The CDR3 consists of 15 residues. The CDR3 protein is CASSRDRGSNYGYTF. The CDR3 DNA reads as TGCGCCAGCAGCCGCGACAGGGGATCTAACTATGGCTACACCTTC.

The chain couples TRBV6-6 to TRBJ2-3; perhaps TRBD2 as D (5 bases). Per germline, CDR1 MNHNY and CDR2 SVGAGI (reference sequence). Between the trimmed V and J ends, which lost 6 bases and 0 bases, there was a span of 10 bases. CDR3 length equals 14 residues. CDR3 sequence: CASSQRASTDTQYF. DNA for the CDR3: TGTGCCAGCAGCCAGAGGGCTAGCACAGATACGCAGTATTTT.

V is TRBV18 and J is TRBJ2-7; maybe TRBD1 (5 bases). The germline gives CDR1 KGHSH, CDR2 LQKENI. The CDR3 runs to 13 residues. Trimming shortened V by 0 bases and J by 4 bases, and 7 bases separated the two germline ends. The CDR3 protein is CASSPPTVYEQYF. The CDR3 DNA reads as TGTGCCAGCTCACCACCGACAGTTTACGAGCAGTACTTC.

V and J are TRBV6-5 and TRBJ2-1; D uncertain. This CDR3 contains 12 residues. Germline CDR1 is MNHEY and CDR2 is SVGAGI. V was cut by 7 bases and J by 4 bases, with 8 bases left in between. The CDR3 DNA is TGTGCCAGCAACGAGTTTTACAATGAGCAGTTCTTC. This sequence encodes CASNEFYNEQFF.

The chain employs TRBV30 and TRBJ2-7; TRBD1 aligns across 7 bases. There are 13 residues in the CDR3. V lost 4 bases, J lost 3 bases, and 6 bases stayed unmatched. CDR1 GTSNPN and CDR2 SVGIG come from the germline V gene (reference sequence). CDR3 DNA sequence: TGTGCCTGGAATATACAGGGGAGCTACGAGCAGTACTTC. It specifies CAWNIQGSYEQYF.

The table lists this clone with a count of one. The V gene is TRBV6-1, the J gene TRBJ2-7; weak D call: TRBD2 (6 bases). V was pared by 3 bases and J by 5 bases, with 14 bases between. Germline assignment: CDR1 MNHNS and CDR2 SASEGT. The CDR3 spans 14 residues. CDR3 region: CASSERGPLDEQYF. CDR3 DNA: TGTGCCAGCAGTGAGCGGGGACCTTTAGACGAGCAGTACTTC.

The rearrangement joins TRBV6-5 to TRBJ2-7; 7 bases are shared with TRBD2. V was pared by 6 bases and J by 7 bases, with 9 bases of the junction left unmatched. The CDR3 is 13 amino acids. Per germline, CDR1 MNHEY and CDR2 SVGAGI. The CDR3 protein is CASSPSGEMEQYF. The CDR3 nucleotides read TGTGCCAGCAGCCCAAGCGGGGAGATGGAGCAGTACTTC.

Turning to this clone: A much larger clone lies a single base off, so this may be a read error. The chain combines TRBV7-3 with TRBJ2-1; D might be TRBD2 (6 bases). Germline-derived CDR1 and CDR2 are SGHTA and FQGTGA. The germline V and J ends were trimmed by 2 bases and 2 bases, with 10 bases remaining between them. This CDR3 is built from 15 residues. CDR3 in DNA: TGTGCCAGCAGCTTAGGTAGCGGACCCTACAATGAGCAGTTCTTC. It encodes CASSLGSGPYNEQFF.

V and J are TRBV5-1 and TRBJ1-4, with TRBD1 matching over 7 bases. Germline CDR1 is SGHRS and CDR2 is YFSETQ. With V trimmed by 1 base and J by 7 bases, 4 bases remained unmatched. The CDR3 is made up of 14 amino acids. CDR3 residues: CASSLRTGSEKLFF. CDR3 bases: TGCGCCAGCAGCTTGCGGACAGGTAGTGAAAAACTGTTTTTT.

The chain is built from TRBV2 and TRBJ1-2, with D tentatively TRBD1 (5 bases). V was clipped by 4 bases and J by 0 bases, with 9 bases between them. The germline CDR1 and CDR2 sequences are SNHLY and FYNNEI. The CDR3 spans 14 residues. CDR3 sequence reads: CASSGRGPNYGYTF. CDR3 bases: TGTGCCAGCAGTGGAAGGGGCCCTAACTATGGCTACACCTTC.

The chain links TRBV6-5 to TRBJ2-7; 10 bases match TRBD2. The V and J ends lost 2 bases and 3 bases, in that order; junction bases with no gene match: 4. The CDR3 is 15 amino acids. Germline CDR1 and CDR2: MNHEY and SVGAGI. The CDR3 DNA is TGTGCCAGCAGTTACGCCGGGACTAGCGACTACGAGCAGTACTTC. Protein sequence: CASSYAGTSDYEQYF.

Ten or more counts support this clone. The chain joins TRBV12-5 to TRBJ1-1; perhaps TRBD1 as D (5 bases). The V and J ends lost 4 bases and 8 bases respectively, with 17 bases between them. This CDR3 contains 14 residues. The germline gives CDR1 LGHNT, CDR2 FRNRAP. The CDR3 DNA sequence: TGTGCTAGTGGTTACAGGTTTCCCACCTGGGAAGCTTTCTTT. Protein product: CASGYRFPTWEAFF.

This chain joins TRBV7-2 and TRBJ2-3, with 13 bases that match TRBD2. V gave up 5 bases and J gave up 1 base; unmatched junction bases: 3. Germline CDR1 is SGHTA and CDR2 is FQGNSA. The CDR3 loop spans 16 amino acids. This CDR3 reads CASSPGLAGGTDTQYF. The CDR3 DNA reads TGTGCCAGCAGCCCTGGACTAGCGGGGGGCACAGATACGCAGTATTTT.

The CDR3: CASSEVAGGATNEKLFF. The CDR3 DNA reads as TGTGCCAGCAGTGAAGTGGCAGGGGGAGCAACTAATGAAAAACTGTTTTTT. J is TRBJ1-4 and V is TRBV6-1; 7 bases align to TRBD1. With 1 base clipped from V and 0 bases from J, the junction kept 5 bases outside the gene matches. Germline CDR1 and CDR2: MNHNS and SASEGT. The CDR3 consists of 17 residues.

The chain recombines TRBV4-1 with TRBJ2-1, with 9 bases that match TRBD2. The CDR3 is 16 residues long. The germline CDR1 and CDR2 sequences are MGHRA and YSYEKL. With V trimmed by 8 bases and J by 4 bases, 12 bases remained unmatched. The DNA of the CDR3 is TGCGCCAGCCGAGGGTCAGCGGGGGGTTCTTACAATGAGCAGTTCTTC. Translation: CASRGSAGGSYNEQFF.